This T cell receptor beta chain is from a study of T cell responses to AZD1222 COVID-19 vaccine (dated by TCRdb to the early 2020s). Describing the broader study: AZD1222 recipients with second doses at about 4 weeks or about 12 weeks were pooled, because spike-specific TCR depth and breadth did not differ between schedules. TCR sequencing was performed for over 230 trial participants, of whom approximately 200 were given two doses of AZD1222 and 26 were given two doses of MenACWY control vaccine. Trial participants were enrolled into age subgroups of 18-55, 56-69 and 70-plus years, which contained around 150, 28 and 57 TCR-sequenced participants, respectively.

Taken from cysteine to phenylalanine, the CDR3 has 15 residues. The retained sequence is limited to the CDR3, 45 bases, with the frame set at the first base. V loses 0 bases of germline sequence and J loses 5 bases, and the interval between the two ends is 11 bases. CDR1 and CDR2 (SGDLS, YYNGEE) derive from the germline V gene. The sample's time point, from its label and the paper: baseline before first vaccination. Samples from vaccinated people were obtained from the UK trials COV001 and COV002, which included a single-blind randomized controlled phase 2/3 trial of AZD1222 (ChAdOx1 nCoV-19) in healthy adults. Trial participant PBMC samples were collected at day 0 and day 28 after the second dose for TCRbeta chain sequencing. The CDR3 regions of human TCRbeta chains were analyzed by immunosequencing. On the authors' methods: TCRs in the repertoires were compared against a reference library of SARS-CoV-2-specific TCRs that had been generated with the MIRA antigen-specificity platform. Breadth meant the fraction of unique TCRs that were SARS-CoV-2-associated, whereas depth meant the fraction of total T cells that were SARS-CoV-2-associated. Using the MIRA data, each spike-specific TCR was mapped to the spike region that the TCR reacts to and placed in a CD4 or CD8 class. Log10-transformed breadth and depth values were compared by one-way ANOVA with Sidak's multiple comparisons tests. In its TCRdb copy, this immuneACCESS table keeps in-frame sequences only and misses some clones. Where compared with another copy, unresolved V genes explain less than half of these, and the others have no known cause. Clonal size and the V and J genes are those of that table, whereas D and trimming came from the DNA. The sample profile shows some 150,000 clones; 90% to 95% of them were found once. 1.5% to 2% of the sample rests with the top ten.

This clone has only one observation. The target of this receptor is not known. It has no much larger one-base neighbor in the sample; base qualities were not kept. The research as a whole found: Most participants were white British and females outnumbered males, and the authors suggested that clonal diversity may have been underestimated. CD4 TCRs associated with the vaccine covered the entire spike protein, and the dominant responses were in regions 160-218 and 743-854. Epitopes outside the regions mutated in the B.1.351 and B.1.1.7 variants were reportedly recognized by nearly half of the unique spike-specific TCRs. In the small 56-69-year group, the increase in depth fell short of significance, most likely because of low power. Conclusions about previously exposed vaccinees are limited, since just six AZD1222 recipients were seropositive for SARS-CoV-2 at baseline. Because no day 14 peak-response samples were available, repertoires were characterized only after the peak T cell response. After two AZD1222 doses, spike-specific TCR breadth and depth were significantly higher than at day 0 and than in MenACWY recipients.

The sample was peripheral blood, taken on day 0 of AZD1222 vaccination. This receptor chain uses TRBV9 and TRBJ1-4, with an unclear D gene assignment. The clonotype was recovered from an adult in good health. The CDR3 region: CASSVERGVNEKLFF. The nucleotide sequence is given as TGTGCCAGCAGCGTAGAGCGGGGAGTAAATGAAAAACTGTTTTTT. With the portions outside the CDR3 filled from the reference TRBV9 and TRBJ1-4 genes, the complete variable region becomes DSGVTQTPKHLITATGQRVTLRCSPRSGDLSVYWYQQSLDQGLQFLIQYYNGEERAKGNILERFSAQQFPDLHSELNLSSLELGDSALYFCASSVERGVNEKLFFGSGTQLSVL.